The clone carrying this TCR beta chain rates as medium-sized. The V end was cut by 5 bases, the J end by 0 bases, with 5 bases between. This CDR3 comprises 13 residues. CDR1 SQVTM and CDR2 ANQGSEA come from the germline V gene. This sample is drawn from a study of T cells after yellow fever vaccination. Background on the study: SMART-Seq v4 Ultra Low Input served to prepare low-cell-number fractions. Regarding the study as a whole: On day 0, almost all vaccine-responding clonotypes were undetectable in sorted memory subsets. Booster samples showed a return of most primary-vaccination clones (roughly 96% CD4, around 88% CD8).

TCRdb used MiXCR to reprocess the 5' RACE reads, holding one entry per CDR3 protein. This sample has about 12,000 distinct CDR3 sequences, with around 5.4% found just once. The source material was PBMCs, either bulk or a sorted T-cell subset (CD4+, CD8+, memory, or dextramer-sorted; not recorded which), sampled on the day of the yellow fever booster vaccination. The TCR comes from a man aged 25 to 40 who received the YFV17D yellow fever vaccine. The V call is TRBV29-1, the J call TRBJ2-6; D call uncertain. The CDR3: CSVLISGANVLTF. In DNA, the CDR3 is TGCAGCGTTCTCATCTCTGGGGCCAACGTCCTGACTTTC.